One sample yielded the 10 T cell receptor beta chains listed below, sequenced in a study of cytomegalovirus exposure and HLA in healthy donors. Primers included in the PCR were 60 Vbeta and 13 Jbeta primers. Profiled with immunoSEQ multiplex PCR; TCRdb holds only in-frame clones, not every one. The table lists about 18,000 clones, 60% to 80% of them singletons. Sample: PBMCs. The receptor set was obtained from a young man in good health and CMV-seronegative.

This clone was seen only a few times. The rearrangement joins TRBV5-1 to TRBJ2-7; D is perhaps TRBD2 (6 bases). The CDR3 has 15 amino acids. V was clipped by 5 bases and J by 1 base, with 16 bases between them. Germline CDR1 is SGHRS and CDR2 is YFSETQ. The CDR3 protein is CASRRGAGRSYEQYF. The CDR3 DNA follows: TGCGCCAGCAGGCGCGGGGCGGGCCGTTCCTACGAGCAGTACTTC.

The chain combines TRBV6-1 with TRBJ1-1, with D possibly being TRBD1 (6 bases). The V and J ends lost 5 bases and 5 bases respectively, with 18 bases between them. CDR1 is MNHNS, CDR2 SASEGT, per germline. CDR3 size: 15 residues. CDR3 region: CASSPAGARLTEAFF. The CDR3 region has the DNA TGTGCCAGCAGTCCCGCGGGGGCTCGGTTGACTGAAGCTTTCTTT.

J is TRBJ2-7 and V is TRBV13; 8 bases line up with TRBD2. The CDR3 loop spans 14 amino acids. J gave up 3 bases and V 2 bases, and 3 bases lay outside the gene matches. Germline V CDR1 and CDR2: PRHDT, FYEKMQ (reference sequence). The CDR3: CASSLIGRVYEQYF. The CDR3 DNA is TGTGCCAGCAGCTTAATCGGGAGGGTCTACGAGCAGTACTTC. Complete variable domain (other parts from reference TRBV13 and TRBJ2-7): AAGVIQSPRHLIKEKRETATLKCYPIPRHDTVYWYQQGPGQDPQFLISFYEKMQSDKGSIPDRFSAQQFSDYHSELNMSSLELGDSALYFCASSLIGRVYEQYFGPGTRLTVT.

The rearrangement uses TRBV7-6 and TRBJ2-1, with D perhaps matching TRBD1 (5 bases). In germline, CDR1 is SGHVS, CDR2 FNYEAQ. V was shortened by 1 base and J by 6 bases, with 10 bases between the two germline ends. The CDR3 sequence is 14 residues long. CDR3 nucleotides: TGTGCCAGCAGCTTAGTCAACCAGGGCAATGAGCAGTTCTTC. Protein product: CASSLVNQGNEQFF. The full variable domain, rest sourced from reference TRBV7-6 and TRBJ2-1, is GAGVSQSPRYKVTKRGQDVALRCDPISGHVSLYWYRQALGQGPEFLTYFNYEAQQDKSGLPNDRFSAERPEGSISTLTIQRTEQRDSAMYRCASSLVNQGNEQFFGPGTRLTVL.

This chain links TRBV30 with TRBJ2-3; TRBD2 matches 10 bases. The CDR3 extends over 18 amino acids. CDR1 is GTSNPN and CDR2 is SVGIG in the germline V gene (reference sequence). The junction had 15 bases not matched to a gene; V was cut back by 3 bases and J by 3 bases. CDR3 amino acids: CAWSAVQLSSGGTDTQYF. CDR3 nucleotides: TGTGCCTGGAGCGCCGTACAGCTATCTAGCGGGGGAACAGATACGCAGTATTTT. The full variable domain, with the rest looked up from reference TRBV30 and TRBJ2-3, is SQTIHQWPATLVQPVGSPLSLECTVEGTSNPNLYWYRQAAGRGLQLLFYSVGIGQISSEVPQNLSASRPQDRQFILSSKKLLLSDSGFYLCAWSAVQLSSGGTDTQYFGPGTRLTVL.

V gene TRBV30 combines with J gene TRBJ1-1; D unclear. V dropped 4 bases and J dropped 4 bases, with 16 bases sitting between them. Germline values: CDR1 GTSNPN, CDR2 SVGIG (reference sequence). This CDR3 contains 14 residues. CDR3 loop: CAWNAEGSGTEAFF. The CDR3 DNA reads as TGTGCCTGGAACGCGGAGGGCTCGGGCACTGAAGCTTTCTTT.

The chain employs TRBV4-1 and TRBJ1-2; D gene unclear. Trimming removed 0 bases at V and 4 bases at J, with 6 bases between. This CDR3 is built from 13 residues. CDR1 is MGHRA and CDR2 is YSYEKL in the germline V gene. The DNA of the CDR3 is TGCGCCAGCAGCCAAGAACAGACCTATGGCTACACCTTC. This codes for CASSQEQTYGYTF.

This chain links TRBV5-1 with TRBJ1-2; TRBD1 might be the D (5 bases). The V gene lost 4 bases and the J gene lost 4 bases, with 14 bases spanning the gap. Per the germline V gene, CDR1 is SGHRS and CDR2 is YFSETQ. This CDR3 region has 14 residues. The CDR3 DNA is TGCGCCAGCAGCCCAGGCGGGACTGTCTATGGCTACACCTTC. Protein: CASSPGGTVYGYTF.

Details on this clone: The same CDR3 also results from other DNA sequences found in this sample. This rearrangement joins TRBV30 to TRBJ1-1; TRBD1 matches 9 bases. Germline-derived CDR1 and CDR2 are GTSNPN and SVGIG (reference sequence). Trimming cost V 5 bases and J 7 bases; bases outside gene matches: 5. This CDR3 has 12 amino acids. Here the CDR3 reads CAWSGQGIEAFF. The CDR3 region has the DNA TGTGCCTGGTCGGGACAGGGAATTGAAGCTTTCTTT.

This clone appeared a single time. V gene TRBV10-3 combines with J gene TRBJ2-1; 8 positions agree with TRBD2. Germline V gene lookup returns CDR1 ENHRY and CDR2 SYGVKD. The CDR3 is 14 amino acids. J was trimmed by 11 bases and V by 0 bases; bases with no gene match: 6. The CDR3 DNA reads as TGTGCCATCAGTGAGTCGGGTACTAGCGGCCAGCAGTTCTTC. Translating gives CAISESGTSGQQFF.